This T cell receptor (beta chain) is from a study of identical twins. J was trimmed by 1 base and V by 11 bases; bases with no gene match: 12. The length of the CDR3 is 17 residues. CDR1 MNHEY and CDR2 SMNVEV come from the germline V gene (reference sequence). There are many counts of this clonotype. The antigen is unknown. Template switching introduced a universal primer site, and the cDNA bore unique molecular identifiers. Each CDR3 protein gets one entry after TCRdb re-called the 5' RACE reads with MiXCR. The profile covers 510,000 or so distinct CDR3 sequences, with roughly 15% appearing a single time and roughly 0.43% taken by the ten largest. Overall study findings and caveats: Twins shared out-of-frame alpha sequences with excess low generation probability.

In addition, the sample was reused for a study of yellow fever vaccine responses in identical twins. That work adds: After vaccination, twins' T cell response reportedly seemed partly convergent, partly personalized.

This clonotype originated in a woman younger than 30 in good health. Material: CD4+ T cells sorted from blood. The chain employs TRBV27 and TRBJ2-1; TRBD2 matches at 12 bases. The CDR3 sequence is CAARGLAGGPSYNEQFF. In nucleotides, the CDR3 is TGTGCCGCGAGGGGGCTAGCGGGAGGGCCATCCTACAATGAGCAGTTCTTC.